The TCR beta chain under discussion was sequenced for a study of siplizumab effects on memory and regulatory T cells. Sequences were generated from unstimulated naive, memory, effector memory and TEMRA subsets in three donor pairs. General study results and limits: Mappable alloreactive CD4+ clones averaged around 74% Treg-derived with siplizumab versus about 30% in controls. Naive T cells were seemingly more diverse than memory cells, and major contributions to the alloresponse seemed to be made by them. Confirmation was lacking for the suppressive function of proliferating Tregs derived from siplizumab cultures.

With respect to this clone: The antigen is unknown.

The assay was immunoSEQ multiplex PCR, and TCRdb's table has in-frame clones only and misses some. The profile shows thousands of clones, around 60% of them singletons. The sequencing input was effector memory CD8+ T cells sorted from blood. Described subset: unstimulated CD8+ effector memory T cells. This TCR came from a human donor in good health.

Here the CDR3 DNA reads TGTGCCAGCAGTGCTTCGGACTACAATGAGCAGTTCTTC. Protein product: CASSASDYNEQFF. V is TRBV6-4 and J is TRBJ2-1; D remains unclear. Trimming took 4 bases from V and 3 from J, leaving 7 bases between them. Germline CDR1 is MRHNA and CDR2 is SNTAGT. CDR3 length: 13 residues.